This T cell receptor beta chain was identified in a study of T cell responses to AZD1222 COVID-19 vaccine (dated by TCRdb to about 2021). For the study in its entirety: AZD1222 recipients with second doses at about 4 weeks or about 12 weeks were pooled, because spike-specific TCR depth and breadth did not differ between schedules. A total of 230 to 250 trial participants underwent TCR sequencing, of whom 200 to 220 had received two doses of AZD1222 and about 26 had received two doses of the MenACWY control vaccine. Trial participants were enrolled into age subgroups of 18-55, 56-69 and 70-plus years, which contained 148, 28 and 57 TCR-sequenced participants, respectively. Study-level results and caveats: Because no day 14 peak-response samples were available, the repertoires could be characterized only after the peak T cell response. Conclusions about previously exposed vaccinees were limited because only six AZD1222 recipients were SARS-CoV-2 seropositive at baseline. Most participants were white British and females outnumbered males, and the authors suggested that clonal diversity may have been underestimated. Vaccine-associated CD4 TCRs spanned the whole spike protein, with dominant responses in regions 160-218 and 743-854. After two AZD1222 doses, both the breadth and the depth of spike-specific TCRs were significantly higher than at day 0 and than in MenACWY recipients. The 56-69-year group was small, and its depth increase did not reach significance, likely because of low power. Reportedly, almost half of the unique spike-specific TCRs recognized epitopes lying outside the regions that are mutated in the B.1.351 and B.1.1.7 variants.

The sample's time point label, in plain terms: baseline before first vaccination. Samples from vaccinated people were obtained from the UK trials COV001 and COV002, which included a single-blind randomized controlled phase 2/3 trial of AZD1222 (ChAdOx1 nCoV-19) in healthy adults. Trial participant PBMC samples were collected at day 0 and day 28 after the second dose for TCRbeta chain sequencing. Comment on this clone: Its antigen specificity is not known. No much larger clonotype is one base removed from it; base qualities were not supplied.

The CDR3 regions of human TCRbeta chains were analyzed by immunosequencing. The paper's data handling went like this. Repertoire TCRs were matched against a reference library of SARS-CoV-2-specific TCRs generated with the MIRA antigen-specificity platform. Breadth was defined as the fraction of unique TCRs that were SARS-CoV-2-associated. Depth was defined as the fraction of total T cells that were SARS-CoV-2-associated. Using the MIRA data, every spike-specific TCR was mapped to the spike region that the TCR reacted to and assigned to either a CD4 or a CD8 class. Log10-transformed breadth and depth values were compared by one-way ANOVA with Sidak's multiple comparisons tests. Drawn from immuneACCESS, this table holds only the in-frame rearrangements with V and J called that TCRdb kept. Clones are partly lost; checked studies trace under half to an unresolved V gene and leave the rest unexplained. Clone size and V and J calls were adopted from that table, with D and trimming inferred from the DNA. In all, the sample holds 110,000 or so clones, and roughly nine tenths of those were seen once. The leading ten clones occupy 6% to 8% of the sample.

Trimming at the junction amounts to 1 base on V and 2 bases on J, and the germline ends lie 6 bases apart. Reading from cysteine to phenylalanine, the CDR3 counts 14 amino acids. The read is trimmed to its CDR3 DNA, 42 bases read in frame from base 1. As encoded in the germline V gene, CDR1 is MNHNS while CDR2 is SASEGT. The clonotype originates from an adult in good health. The sequencing used peripheral blood, collected on day 0 of AZD1222 vaccination. The sequence links TRBV6-1 to TRBJ1-5; D gene: possibly TRBD1, on 5 matching bases. The CDR3 corresponds to CASSEVQGNQPQHF. The DNA sequence reads TGTGCCAGCAGTGAAGTACAGGGCAATCAGCCCCAGCATTTT.